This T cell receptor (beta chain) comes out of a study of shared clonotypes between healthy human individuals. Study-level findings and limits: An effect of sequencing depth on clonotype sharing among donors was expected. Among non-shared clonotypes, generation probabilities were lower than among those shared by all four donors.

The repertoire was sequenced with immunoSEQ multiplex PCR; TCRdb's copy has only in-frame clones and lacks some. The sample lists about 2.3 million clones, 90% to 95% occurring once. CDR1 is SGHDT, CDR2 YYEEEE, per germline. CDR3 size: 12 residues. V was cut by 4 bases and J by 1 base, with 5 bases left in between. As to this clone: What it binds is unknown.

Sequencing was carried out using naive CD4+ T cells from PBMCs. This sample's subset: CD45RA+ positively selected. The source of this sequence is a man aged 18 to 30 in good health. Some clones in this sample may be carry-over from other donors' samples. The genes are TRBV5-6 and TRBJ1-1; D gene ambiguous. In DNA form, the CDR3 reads TGTGCCAGCAGCAGGAAGAACACTGAAGCTTTCTTT. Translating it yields CASSRKNTEAFF.